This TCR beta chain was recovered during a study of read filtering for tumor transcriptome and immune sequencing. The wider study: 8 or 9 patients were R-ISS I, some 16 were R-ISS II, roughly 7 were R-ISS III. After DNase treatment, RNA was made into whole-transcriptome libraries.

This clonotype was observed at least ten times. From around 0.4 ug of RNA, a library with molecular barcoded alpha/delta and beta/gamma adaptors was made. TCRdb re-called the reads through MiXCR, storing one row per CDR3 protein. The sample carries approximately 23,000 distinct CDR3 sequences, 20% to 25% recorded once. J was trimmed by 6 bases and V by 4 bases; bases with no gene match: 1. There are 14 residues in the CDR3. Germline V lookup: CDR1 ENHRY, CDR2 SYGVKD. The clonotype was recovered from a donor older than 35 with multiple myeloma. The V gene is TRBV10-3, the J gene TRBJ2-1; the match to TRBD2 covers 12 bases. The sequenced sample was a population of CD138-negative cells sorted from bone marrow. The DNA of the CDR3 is TGTGCCATCAGTGTGACTAGCGGGAGCAATGAGCAGTTCTTC. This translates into CAISVTSGSNEQFF.